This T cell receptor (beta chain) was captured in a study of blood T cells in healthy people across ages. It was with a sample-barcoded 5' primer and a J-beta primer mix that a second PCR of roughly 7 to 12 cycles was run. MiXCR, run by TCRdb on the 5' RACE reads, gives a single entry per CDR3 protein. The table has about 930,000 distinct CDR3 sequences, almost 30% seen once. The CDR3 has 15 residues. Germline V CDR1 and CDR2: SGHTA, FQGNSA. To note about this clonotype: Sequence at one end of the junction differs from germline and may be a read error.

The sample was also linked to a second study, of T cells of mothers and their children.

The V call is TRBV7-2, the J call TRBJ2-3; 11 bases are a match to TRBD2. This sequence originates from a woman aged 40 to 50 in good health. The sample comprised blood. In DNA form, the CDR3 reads TGTGCCAACAGCCCGACTAGCGGGGCCACAGATACGCAGTATTTT. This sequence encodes CANSPTSGATDTQYF.